This T cell receptor beta chain was captured by sequencing in a study of ipilimumab plus nivolumab after autologous stem cell transplantation. At the level of the study: Patients received a median of about 5 ipilimumab and about 8 nivolumab doses. Overall study findings and caveats: Per the authors, repertoire, Treg and microbiota data justify further study.

Patients got ipilimumab 1 mg/kg beginning 14 to 28 days post-transplant. Patients got 3 mg/kg IV nivolumab weeks 1, 4, 7, 10, then biweekly through week 26. Libraries were prepared by immunoSEQ multiplex PCR; TCRdb keeps only in-frame clonotypes and omits some of them. The table lists around 23,000 clones, 74% of them singletons. Germline V CDR1 and CDR2: GTSNPN, SVGIG (reference sequence). The CDR3 is 12 residues long. V was clipped by 0 bases and J by 6 bases, with 5 bases between them. This clone was observed a few times. Its specificity is unknown. The J gene is TRBJ1-4, the V gene TRBV30; no clear D gene. The sample was PBMCs, taken in a trial of ipilimumab plus nivolumab as post-transplant consolidation. This receptor was taken from a male donor with diffuse large B-cell lymphoma. The chain's CDR3 is CAWSVRDEKLFF. CDR3 DNA: TGTGCCTGGAGTGTACGGGATGAAAAACTGTTTTTT.